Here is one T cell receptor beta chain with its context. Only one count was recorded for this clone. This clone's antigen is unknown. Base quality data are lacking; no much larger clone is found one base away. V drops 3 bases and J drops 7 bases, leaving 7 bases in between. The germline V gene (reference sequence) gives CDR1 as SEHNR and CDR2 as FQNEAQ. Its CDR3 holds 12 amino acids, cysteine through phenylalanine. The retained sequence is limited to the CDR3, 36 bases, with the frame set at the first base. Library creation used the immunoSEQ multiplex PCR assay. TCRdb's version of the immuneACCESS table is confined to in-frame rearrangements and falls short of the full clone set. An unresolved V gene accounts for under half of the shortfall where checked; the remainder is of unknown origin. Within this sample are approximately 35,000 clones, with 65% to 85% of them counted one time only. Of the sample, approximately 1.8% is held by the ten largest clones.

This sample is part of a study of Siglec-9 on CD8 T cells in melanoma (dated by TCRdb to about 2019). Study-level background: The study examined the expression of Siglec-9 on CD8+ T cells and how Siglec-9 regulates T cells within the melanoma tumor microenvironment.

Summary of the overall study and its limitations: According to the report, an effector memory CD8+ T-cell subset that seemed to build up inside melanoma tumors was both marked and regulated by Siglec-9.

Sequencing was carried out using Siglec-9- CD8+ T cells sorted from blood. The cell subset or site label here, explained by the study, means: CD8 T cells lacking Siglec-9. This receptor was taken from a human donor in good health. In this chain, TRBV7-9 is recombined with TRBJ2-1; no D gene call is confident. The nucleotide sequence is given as TGTGCCAGCAGCTTCAAGGTTAATGAGCAGTTCTTC. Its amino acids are CASSFKVNEQFF.